The clone carrying this T cell receptor (beta chain) was detected once. Its antigen is as yet unknown. The data are from a study of monozygotic twins with cystic fibrosis. Overall study results and limits: J usage was most co-twin-similar in 8 of 16 pairs, V in 13. The repertoire was suggested to be naive-dominated, clonality median approximately 0.009.

Germline values: CDR1 SGDLS, CDR2 YYNGEE. Trimming shortened V by 1 base and J by 2 bases, and 12 bases separated the two germline ends. This CDR3 contains 16 residues. Assay used: immunoSEQ multiplex PCR; TCRdb lists only in-frame clones, some missing. The profile shows 30,000 to 35,000 clones, more than 60% of them singletons. Sequencing was carried out using blood. The receptor's source is a girl aged 5-17 years with cystic fibrosis. The chain is built from TRBV9 and TRBJ2-2; maybe TRBD1 (5 bases). The CDR3: CASSVLGAANTGELFF. The CDR3 DNA reads TGTGCCAGCAGCGTATTAGGGGCTGCAAACACCGGGGAGCTGTTTTTT. The whole variable domain, remainder taken from reference TRBV9 and TRBJ2-2, is DSGVTQTPKHLITATGQRVTLRCSPRSGDLSVYWYQQSLDQGLQFLIQYYNGEERAKGNILERFSAQQFPDLHSELNLSSLELGDSALYFCASSVLGAANTGELFFGEGSRLTVL.